The 32 T cell receptor beta chains in this list originate from one sample, sequenced in a study of a mutant IDH1 vaccine in newly diagnosed glioma. Here immunoSEQ multiplex PCR was the method, and the copy in TCRdb shows in-frame clones only, minus some. The table has about 60,000 clones, less than 90% seen once. Noted time point: week 35, safety follow-up. One vaccine dose held 300 ug of mutant IDH1 20-mer peptide and came with topical imiquimod. Antigens for these TCRs are unknown. The specimen comprised PBMCs, sampled from a glioma patient whose treatment included an IDH1 peptide vaccine. The receptors here all came from a man aged 25 to 45 with glioma.

The gene calls are TRBV19 and TRBJ2-1; D remains unclear. V was pared by 1 base and J by 1 base, with 11 bases between. Germline CDR1 LNHDA, CDR2 SQIVND (reference sequence). CDR3 length: 16 amino acids. CDR3 sequence (DNA): TGTGCCAGTAGTATAGTCGAGAAGGGTTCCTACAATGAGCAGTTCTTC. This sequence encodes CASSIVEKGSYNEQFF.

This chain joins TRBV5-1 and TRBJ2-2; 7 bases align to TRBD1. The germline CDR1 and CDR2 sequences are SGHRS and YFSETQ. The CDR3 is 14 amino acids. Trimming at V came to 2 bases and at J to 6 bases, leaving 4 bases not matched to a gene. CDR3 residues: CASSFTTGAGELFF. The CDR3 nucleotides read TGCGCCAGCAGCTTTACAACAGGGGCCGGGGAGCTGTTTTTT.

The rearrangement links TRBV28 to TRBJ2-2; 8 bases line up with TRBD1. The CDR3 contains 14 residues. The J segment lost 5 bases and the V segment lost 6 bases, leaving 5 bases of the junction unmatched. Germline CDR1 reads MDHEN; CDR2 reads SYDVKM. The CDR3 bases are TGTGCCAGCAGGCAGACAGGGGTTACCGGGGAGCTGTTTTTT. It yields the protein CASRQTGVTGELFF.

The CDR3 loop reads CASSPLAGNEQYF. In DNA, the CDR3 is TGTGCCAGCAGCCCACTAGCGGGGAACGAGCAGTACTTC. The chain recombines TRBV7-2 with TRBJ2-7, with 10 bases matching TRBD2. The germline V gene encodes CDR1 SGHTA and CDR2 FQGNSA. This CDR3 comprises 13 residues. J lost 5 bases, V lost 5 bases, and 3 bases had no gene match.

The rearrangement links TRBV15 to TRBJ2-3; 11 bases agree with TRBD1. Germline values: CDR1 LNHNV, CDR2 YYDKDF (reference sequence). V was clipped by 0 bases and J by 5 bases; unmatched bases: 10. CDR3 length equals 18 residues. For the CDR3, the DNA is TGTGCCACCAGCAGAGATAGGATATGGACAGGGGGCATAGATACGCAGTATTTT. Protein sequence: CATSRDRIWTGGIDTQYF. The variable domain in full, with the rest retrieved from reference TRBV15 and TRBJ2-3, is DAMVIQNPRYQVTQFGKPVTLSCSQTLNHNVMYWYQQKSSQAPKLLFHYYDKDFNNEADTPDNFQSRRPNTSFCFLDIRSPGLGDTAMYLCATSRDRIWTGGIDTQYFGPGTRLTVL.

The rearrangement joins TRBV18 to TRBJ1-1; D unclear. The V end lost 2 bases, the J end lost 2 bases, and 6 bases lay between the germline ends. The CDR3 length is 13 residues. Germline CDR1 and CDR2: KGHSH and LQKENI. The DNA for the CDR3 is TGTGCCAGCTCACCAAATGGAAACACTGAAGCTTTCTTT. Its translation: CASSPNGNTEAFF.

The chain joins TRBV7-9 to TRBJ2-1; 9 bases agree with TRBD2. J lost 9 bases, V lost 1 base, and 7 bases had no gene match. This CDR3 spans 15 amino acids. Germline V gives CDR1 SEHNR, CDR2 FQNEAQ (reference sequence). The CDR3: CASSLEVSGGIEQFF. Here the CDR3 DNA reads TGTGCCAGCAGCTTAGAAGTTAGCGGGGGTATTGAGCAGTTCTTC.

This chain uses TRBV5-1 with TRBJ2-7, with 8 bases that match TRBD1. Germline V gene data show CDR1 as SGHRS and CDR2 as YFSETQ. V shed 5 bases, J shed 5 bases, and the junction held 6 bases outside the gene matches. The CDR3 covers 13 residues. The CDR3 loop reads CASRGQAVHEQYF. The CDR3 DNA sequence: TGCGCCAGCAGGGGACAGGCCGTCCACGAGCAGTACTTC. Full variable domain (outside the CDR3, taken from reference TRBV5-1 and TRBJ2-7): KAGVTQTPRYLIKTRGQQVTLSCSPISGHRSVSWYQQTPGQGLQFLFEYFSETQRNKGNFPGRFSGRQFSNSRSEMNVSTLELGDSALYLCASRGQAVHEQYFGPGTRLTVT.

The J gene is TRBJ1-6, the V gene TRBV12-1; TRBD1 is the table's D call and was not checked against the DNA. TRBV12-1 is given as a pseudogene. The CDR3 sequence is 16 residues long. In nucleotides, the CDR3 is TGTGCCAGCAGCTTTAGGGGCGACAGGGGTAATTCACCCCTCCACTTT. Translated, it gives CASSFRGDRGNSPLHF.

Concerning this clone: Its ends do not fully match the called genes, so a read error is possible. CDR3 protein: CASSIAGGRQFF. CDR3 bases: TGTGCCAGCAGCATAGCGGGGGGTAGGCAGTTCTTC. The chain couples TRBV7-2 to TRBJ2-1; 10 bases map to TRBD2. This CDR3 region has 12 residues. Per germline, CDR1 SGHTA and CDR2 FQGNSA.

The rearrangement uses TRBV6-4 and TRBJ2-1, with TRBD1 identical over 9 bases. CDR1 is MRHNA and CDR2 is SNTAGT in the germline V gene. With 2 bases clipped from V and 6 bases from J, the junction kept 5 bases outside the gene matches. CDR3 size: 15 residues. The CDR3 DNA is TGTGCCAGCAGTGACCCGGCGACAGGGGGCAATGAGCAGTTCTTC. This encodes CASSDPATGGNEQFF.

The rearrangement links TRBV5-1 to TRBJ1-6, with D perhaps matching TRBD1 (5 bases). Trimming stripped 0 bases from V and 0 bases from J, with 7 bases between. CDR1 is SGHRS, CDR2 YFSETQ, per germline. CDR3 size: 16 residues. CDR3 loop: CASSLGGFSYNSPLHF. DNA of the CDR3: TGCGCCAGCAGCTTGGGGGGCTTCTCCTATAATTCACCCCTCCACTTT.

The table lists this clone with a count of one. The rearrangement joins TRBV13 to TRBJ2-5; maybe TRBD2 (7 bases). CDR3 size: 17 residues. The germline gives CDR1 PRHDT, CDR2 FYEKMQ (reference sequence). V dropped 5 bases and J dropped 1 base, with 20 bases sitting between them. CDR3 DNA: TGTGCCAGCAGCCCCGACGGGGCGCGGGGGCCCCAAGAGACCCAGTACTTC. Translating it yields CASSPDGARGPQETQYF.

The chain has TRBV5-6 and TRBJ1-5; D is ambiguous. Germline assignment: CDR1 SGHDT and CDR2 YYEEEE. The CDR3 runs 13 residues. Trimming left V 0 bases short and J 4 bases short, with 5 bases between. The CDR3 bases are TGTGCCAGCAGCTTGGATTTAAATCAGCCCCAGCATTTT. Protein product: CASSLDLNQPQHF.

This clone appeared once. This sequence joins TRBV5-8 and TRBJ2-5; D might be TRBD1 (6 bases). This CDR3 has 16 amino acids. V was pared by 4 bases and J by 1 base, with 17 bases between. Per the germline V gene, CDR1 is SGHTS and CDR2 is YDEGEE. In DNA form, the CDR3 reads TGTGCCAGCAGCCCCGCAGGTACAGGGCTCCAAGAGACCCAGTACTTC. Encoded protein: CASSPAGTGLQETQYF.

The rearrangement uses TRBV19 and TRBJ1-6; D unresolved. CDR1 and CDR2 from the germline V gene are LNHDA and SQIVND (reference sequence). Trimming took off 1 base at V and 10 bases at J, with 8 bases between the two ends. The CDR3 has 13 residues. CDR3 DNA sequence: TGTGCCAGTAGTATAGGTTGGGGATCACCCCTCCACTTT. Protein product: CASSIGWGSPLHF.

This chain uses TRBV6-6 with TRBJ1-6; maybe TRBD1 (5 bases). The V end was cut by 2 bases, the J end by 7 bases, with 15 bases between. The CDR3 totals 16 residues. Germline loops: CDR1 MNHNY, CDR2 SVGAGI (reference sequence). CDR3 coding DNA: TGTGCCAGCAGTTACGGCCCGGGACGGCCGAATTCACCCCTCCACTTT. As protein: CASSYGPGRPNSPLHF.

V gene TRBV11-2 combines with J gene TRBJ1-1; the D is unclear. This CDR3 contains 15 residues. Germline loops: CDR1 SGHAT, CDR2 FQNNGV. V was shortened by 1 base and J by 4 bases, with 13 bases between the two germline ends. The CDR3 loop is CASSLVLRTATEAFF. The CDR3, as DNA: TGTGCCAGCAGCTTAGTTTTGAGGACCGCCACTGAAGCTTTCTTT.

The chain combines TRBV27 with TRBJ2-7; 7 bases line up with TRBD2. The V segment lost 6 bases and the J segment 0 bases; nucleotides outside the gene matches: 8. CDR1 is MNHEY and CDR2 is SMNVEV in the germline V gene (reference sequence). CDR3 length equals 15 residues. CDR3 sequence (DNA): TGTGCCAGCAGACGGGCGGGGGAGCCCTCCTACGAGCAGTACTTC. Its protein is CASRRAGEPSYEQYF.

The chain combines TRBV13 with TRBJ2-7; D possibly corresponds to TRBD1 (6 bases). Germline V gene data show CDR1 as PRHDT and CDR2 as FYEKMQ (reference sequence). CDR3 length: 12 residues. Trimming pared 5 bases from V and 4 bases from J, leaving 9 bases between. CDR3 DNA: TGTGCCAGCAGCCCAGGACAGTACGAGCAGTACTTC. This gives the protein CASSPGQYEQYF.

The rearrangement links TRBV7-9 to TRBJ2-2; no definite D call. The CDR3 has 14 residues. The V and J ends lost 1 base and 6 bases respectively, with 9 bases between them. Germline V CDR1 and CDR2: SEHNR, FQNEAQ (reference sequence). This chain's CDR3 is CASSLDVWAGELFF. The CDR3 DNA is TGTGCCAGCAGCTTAGATGTTTGGGCCGGGGAGCTGTTTTTT.

The CDR3 DNA follows: TGCGCCAGCAGCGGCGGGGCTAACTATGGCTACACCTTC. Its protein product is CASSGGANYGYTF. V usage is TRBV5-1 and J usage is TRBJ1-2; D unresolved. The V and J ends lost 4 bases and 0 bases respectively, with 7 bases between them. CDR3 length equals 13 residues. The V gene's germline CDR1 is SGHRS and CDR2 YFSETQ.

This clone was seen just once. The rearrangement joins TRBV6-5 to TRBJ1-3; 8 bases fit TRBD1. The J segment lost 1 base and the V segment lost 6 bases, leaving 5 bases of the junction unmatched. Germline V gene lookup returns CDR1 MNHEY and CDR2 SVGAGI. The CDR3 covers 15 residues. As DNA, the CDR3 is TGTGCCAGCAGATGGACAGGGCAATCTGGAAACACCATATATTTT. Its protein is CASRWTGQSGNTIYF.

The gene calls are TRBV6-5 and TRBJ2-1, with 7 bases that match TRBD1. CDR1 MNHEY and CDR2 SVGAGI come from the germline V gene. The CDR3 covers 15 residues. With V trimmed by 5 bases and J by 0 bases, 4 bases remained unmatched. CDR3 loop: CASSTGDSSYNEQFF. CDR3 in DNA: TGTGCCAGCAGTACAGGGGATTCCTCCTACAATGAGCAGTTCTTC.

CDR3 residues: CASSSAGARNNEQFF. The CDR3 nucleotides read TGTGCCAGCAGCTCCGCAGGAGCCCGGAACAATGAGCAGTTCTTC. The chain recombines TRBV13 with TRBJ2-1; D call uncertain. In germline, CDR1 is PRHDT, CDR2 FYEKMQ (reference sequence). The V and J ends lost 4 bases and 5 bases respectively, with 15 bases between them. The CDR3 is 15 residues long.

This rearrangement joins TRBV25-1 to TRBJ1-2; a weak D match, TRBD1 (5 bases). The CDR3 is 16 residues long. Germline V gene lookup returns CDR1 MGHDK and CDR2 SYGVNS. The germline V and J ends were trimmed by 8 bases and 2 bases, with 21 bases remaining between them. The DNA of the CDR3 is TGTGCCAGCGCCTCGGGAGGAGGGGTTCTCAACTATGGCTACACCTTC. It codes for CASASGGGVLNYGYTF.

The rearrangement links TRBV5-1 to TRBJ2-3, with TRBD1 identical over 9 bases. CDR1 and CDR2 from the germline V gene are SGHRS and YFSETQ. CDR3 length equals 20 residues. Trimming cost V 0 bases and J 7 bases; bases outside gene matches: 21. The CDR3 protein is CASSLAGVGWDRVAMNTQYF. The DNA for the CDR3 is TGCGCCAGCAGCTTGGCGGGTGTAGGATGGGACAGGGTGGCGATGAATACGCAGTATTTT.

This chain links TRBV9 with TRBJ1-3; D uncertain. The germline V and J ends were trimmed by 2 bases and 1 base, with 13 bases remaining between them. CDR1 and CDR2 (germline): SGDLS, YYNGEE. The CDR3 is 16 residues long. The CDR3 DNA is TGTGCCAGCAGCGTTTCCGGGCTGCAATCTGGAAACACCATATATTTT. Protein sequence: CASSVSGLQSGNTIYF.

The rearrangement joins TRBV27 to TRBJ1-5; 7 positions agree with TRBD1. CDR1 is MNHEY, CDR2 SMNVEV, per germline (reference sequence). The CDR3 totals 13 residues. The ends lost 6 bases at V and 6 bases at J; junction bases unmatched: 5. CDR3 sequence: CASRETGRQPQHF. Written as DNA, the CDR3 is TGTGCCAGCAGAGAGACAGGGCGTCAGCCCCAGCATTTT.

The chain combines TRBV9 with TRBJ1-1; unclear D gene. Germline values: CDR1 SGDLS, CDR2 YYNGEE. The CDR3 has 14 amino acids. With 0 bases removed from V and 0 bases from J, the gap between germline ends came to 6 bases. CDR3 in amino acids: CASSVGQLNTEAFF. DNA of the CDR3: TGTGCCAGCAGCGTAGGGCAACTGAACACTGAAGCTTTCTTT. The whole variable domain, filled in from reference TRBV9 and TRBJ1-1, reads DSGVTQTPKHLITATGQRVTLRCSPRSGDLSVYWYQQSLDQGLQFLIQYYNGEERAKGNILERFSAQQFPDLHSELNLSSLELGDSALYFCASSVGQLNTEAFFGQGTRLTVV.

This clone has just one count. The chain links TRBV5-1 to TRBJ1-3; D call uncertain. CDR3 size: 16 residues. Germline lookup yields CDR1 SGHRS and CDR2 YFSETQ. With 1 base removed from V and 3 bases from J, the gap between germline ends came to 14 bases. Here the CDR3 reads CASSLRAGTDGNTIYF. The CDR3 bases are TGCGCCAGCAGCTTGCGTGCGGGAACTGATGGAAACACCATATATTTT.

This clone was picked up a small number of times. For the CDR3, the DNA is TGTGCCAGCAGTTCAGGGGGGAAGGGGAATCAGCCCCAGCATTTT. This gives the protein CASSSGGKGNQPQHF. This chain joins TRBV6-5 and TRBJ1-5, with 7 positions matching TRBD1. Germline assignment: CDR1 MNHEY and CDR2 SVGAGI. This CDR3 has 15 amino acids. Trimming at V came to 4 bases and at J to 4 bases, leaving 7 bases not matched to a gene.